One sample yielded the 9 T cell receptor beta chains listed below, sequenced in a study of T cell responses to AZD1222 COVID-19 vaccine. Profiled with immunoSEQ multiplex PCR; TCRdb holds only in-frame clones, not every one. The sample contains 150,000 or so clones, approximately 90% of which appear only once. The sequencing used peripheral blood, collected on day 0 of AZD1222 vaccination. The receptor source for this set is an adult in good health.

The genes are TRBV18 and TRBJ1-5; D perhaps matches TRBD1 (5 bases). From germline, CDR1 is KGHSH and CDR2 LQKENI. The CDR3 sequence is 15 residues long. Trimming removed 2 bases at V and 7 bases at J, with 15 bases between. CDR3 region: CASSPRQGTGQPQHF. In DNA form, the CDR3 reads TGTGCCAGCTCACCAAGGCAGGGAACTGGGCAGCCCCAGCATTTT.

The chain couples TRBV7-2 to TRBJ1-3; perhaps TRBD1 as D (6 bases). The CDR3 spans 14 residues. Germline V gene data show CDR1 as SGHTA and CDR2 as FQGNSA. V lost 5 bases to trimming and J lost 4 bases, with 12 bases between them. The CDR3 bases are TGTGCCAGCAGCACACAGGGAGCCGGAAACACCATATATTTT. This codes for CASSTQGAGNTIYF.

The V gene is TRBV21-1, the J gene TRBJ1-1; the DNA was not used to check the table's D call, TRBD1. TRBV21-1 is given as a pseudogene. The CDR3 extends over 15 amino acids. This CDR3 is CASSDTQQGHTEAFF. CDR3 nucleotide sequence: TGTGCCAGCAGCGATACCCAACAGGGCCACACTGAAGCTTTCTTT.

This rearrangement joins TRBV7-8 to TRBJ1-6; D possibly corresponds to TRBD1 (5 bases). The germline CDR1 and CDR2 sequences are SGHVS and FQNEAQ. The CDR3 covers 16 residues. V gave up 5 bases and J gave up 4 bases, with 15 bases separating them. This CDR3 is CASSHGGRGYNSPLHF. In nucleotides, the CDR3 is TGTGCCAGCAGCCATGGGGGGAGAGGTTATAATTCACCCCTCCACTTT.

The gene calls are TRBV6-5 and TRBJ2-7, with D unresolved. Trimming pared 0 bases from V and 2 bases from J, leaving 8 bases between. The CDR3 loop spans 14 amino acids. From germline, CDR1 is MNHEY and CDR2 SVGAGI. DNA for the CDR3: TGTGCCAGCAGTTACTCCGCGACCACCTACGAGCAGTACTTC. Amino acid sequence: CASSYSATTYEQYF.

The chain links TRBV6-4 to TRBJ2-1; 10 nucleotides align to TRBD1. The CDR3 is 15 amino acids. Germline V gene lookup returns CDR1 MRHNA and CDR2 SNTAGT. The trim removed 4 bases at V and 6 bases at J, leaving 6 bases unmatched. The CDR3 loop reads CASSAGTGAINEQFF. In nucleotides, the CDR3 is TGTGCCAGCAGTGCCGGGACAGGGGCTATCAATGAGCAGTTCTTC.

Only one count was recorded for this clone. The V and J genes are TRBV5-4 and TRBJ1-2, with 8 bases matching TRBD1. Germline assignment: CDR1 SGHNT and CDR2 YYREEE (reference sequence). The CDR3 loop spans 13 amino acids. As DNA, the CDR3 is TGTATCCATAAGACAGGACAGGGTCGCGGCTACACCTTC. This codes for CIHKTGQGRGYTF.

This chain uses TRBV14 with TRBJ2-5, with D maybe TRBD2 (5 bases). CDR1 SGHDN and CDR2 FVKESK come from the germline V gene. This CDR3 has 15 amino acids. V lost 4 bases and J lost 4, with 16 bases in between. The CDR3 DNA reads TGTGCCAGCAGCCGCCGCTGGTTGGCGGGAGAGACCCAGTACTTC. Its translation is CASSRRWLAGETQYF.

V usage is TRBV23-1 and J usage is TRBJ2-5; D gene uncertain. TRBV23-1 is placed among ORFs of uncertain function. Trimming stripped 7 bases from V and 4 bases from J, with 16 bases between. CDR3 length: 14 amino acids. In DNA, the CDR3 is TGCGCCAGCAAAGTCAATCACAGAGTAGAGACCCAGTACTTC. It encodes CASKVNHRVETQYF.